These 15 T cell receptor beta chains were sequenced from one sample in a study of blood T cell repertoires in COVID-19 (dated by TCRdb to about 2020). The library was made by the immunoSEQ multiplex PCR assay. TCRdb mirrors the immuneACCESS table, restricted to in-frame sequences. Some clones are absent from its copies; in checked studies, under half trace to an unresolved V gene, and the reason for the others is unknown. The sample profile shows 250,000 to 300,000 clones; around 85% of them were found once. 1.5% to 2% of the sample comes from the top ten. Input material: PBMCs or T cells enriched from blood (not recorded which). Receptor source: a woman aged 50 to 65 who had recovered from COVID-19.

The rearrangement uses TRBV29-1 and TRBJ2-3; 10 nucleotides agree with TRBD2. The CDR3 length is 14 residues. V was clipped by 4 bases and J by 2 bases; unmatched bases: 3. From germline, CDR1 is SQVTM and CDR2 ANQGSEA. The CDR3 nucleotides read TGCAGCGTTGCTCTAGCGGGGGACACAGATACGCAGTATTTT. It encodes CSVALAGDTDTQYF.

The chain carries TRBV18 and TRBJ1-1, with D hard to call. In germline, CDR1 is KGHSH, CDR2 LQKENI. The CDR3 loop spans 13 amino acids. V gave up 4 bases and J gave up 0 bases, with 6 bases separating them. CDR3 DNA sequence: TGTGCCAGCTCACGGAGTCTGAACACTGAAGCTTTCTTT. It is translated as CASSRSLNTEAFF.

This chain connects TRBV27 to TRBJ2-3; maybe TRBD1 (6 bases). V was cut by 4 bases and J by 2 bases, with 13 bases left in between. The CDR3 is 15 residues long. Germline CDR1 MNHEY, CDR2 SMNVEV (reference sequence). Here the CDR3 DNA reads TGTGCCAGCAGTTATACAGGGCCTACCACAGATACGCAGTATTTT. Amino acids: CASSYTGPTTDTQYF.

In this sample, this clone turned up once. This rearrangement joins TRBV10-3 to TRBJ2-6; D is uncertain. The germline gives CDR1 ENHRY, CDR2 SYGVKD. The V end lost 6 bases, the J end lost 9 bases, and 12 bases lay between the germline ends. The CDR3 contains 13 residues. DNA for the CDR3: TGTGCCATCAGACCTAGTAATCTCAACGTCCTGACTTTC. This gives the protein CAIRPSNLNVLTF.

The chain recombines TRBV21-1 with TRBJ2-5; the DNA was not used to check the table's D call, TRBD1. TRBV21-1 corresponds to a pseudogene. This CDR3 region has 20 residues. CDR3 in amino acids: CASSKGGTGLLPGWGETQYF. Here the CDR3 DNA reads TGTGCCAGCAGCAAAGGGGGGACAGGCCTTTTACCCGGATGGGGAGAGACCCAGTACTTC.

The chain has TRBV11-2 and TRBJ2-3, with D tentatively TRBD1 (5 bases). CDR3 size: 13 residues. Germline values: CDR1 SGHAT, CDR2 FQNNGV. V was trimmed by 5 bases and J by 2 bases, leaving 8 bases between them. DNA for the CDR3: TGTGCCAGCAGCCAGGACACCACAGATACGCAGTATTTT. Its translation: CASSQDTTDTQYF. Full variable domain (missing parts from reference TRBV11-2 and TRBJ2-3): EAGVAQSPRYKIIEKRQSVAFWCNPISGHATLYWYQQILGQGPKLLIQFQNNGVVDDSQLPKDRFSAERLKGVDSTLKIQPAKLEDSAVYLCASSQDTTDTQYFGPGTRLTVL.

The table lists this clone with a few counts. This sequence joins TRBV5-5 and TRBJ2-5, with TRBD2 identical over 7 bases. Germline lookup yields CDR1 SGHKS and CDR2 YYEKEE (reference sequence). The CDR3 loop spans 17 amino acids. V was pared by 0 bases and J by 5 bases, with 13 bases of the junction left unmatched. CDR3 DNA sequence: TGTGCCAGCAGCTTGGGGCTTGGCGGGAGTGTAGTGGAGACCCAGTACTTC. Encoded protein: CASSLGLGGSVVETQYF.

The chain has TRBV3-1 (or the pseudogene TRBV3-2) and TRBJ2-5; no clear D gene. Germline V gene lookup returns CDR1 LGHDT and CDR2 YNNKEL (reference sequence). The V end lost 0 bases, the J end lost 0 bases, and 8 bases lay between the germline ends. This CDR3 contains 15 residues. The CDR3, as DNA: TGTGCCAGCAGCCAAGATGTAAGCTACCAAGAGACCCAGTACTTC. Protein sequence: CASSQDVSYQETQYF.

The chain uses TRBV27 and TRBJ2-6; no reliable D call. This CDR3 region has 17 residues. Trimming removed 2 bases at V and 0 bases at J, with 11 bases between. The V gene's germline CDR1 is MNHEY and CDR2 SMNVEV (reference sequence). The chain's CDR3 is CASSLIPPGSGANVLTF. DNA of the CDR3: TGTGCCAGCAGTTTAATCCCCCCGGGCTCTGGGGCCAACGTCCTGACTTTC. The full variable domain, in which reference TRBV27 and TRBJ2-6 provide the parts outside the CDR3, is EAQVTQNPRYLITVTGKKLTVTCSQNMNHEYMSWYRQDPGLGLRQIYYSMNVEVTDKGDVPEGYKVSRKEKRNFPLILESPSPNQTSLYFCASSLIPPGSGANVLTFGAGSRLTVL.

The chain combines TRBV21-1 with TRBJ1-6; the table's TRBD1 call for D was not verified on the DNA. TRBV21-1 is marked as a pseudogene. The CDR3 runs 14 residues. The CDR3 DNA sequence: TGTGCCAGCAAGGAAGGGGCCCCTAGGGTCACCCTCCACTTT. It codes for CASKEGAPRVTLHF.

V gene TRBV6-5 combines with J gene TRBJ1-1; maybe TRBD1 (5 bases). The CDR3 spans 15 residues. V was clipped by 8 bases and J by 0 bases, with 16 bases between them. CDR1 and CDR2 (germline): MNHEY, SVGAGI. In DNA form, the CDR3 reads TGTGCCAGCCATTGGGGCAGTTACATGAACACTGAAGCTTTCTTT. Translation gives CASHWGSYMNTEAFF.

The gene calls are TRBV12-3 or TRBV12-4 and TRBJ2-1; tentative D call: TRBD1 (5 bases). The CDR3 runs to 13 residues. The ends were cut back, 4 bases at V and 7 bases at J, with 11 bases in the middle. Written as DNA, the CDR3 is TGTGCCAGCAGTTCGGGTGGGGCAAATGAGCAGTTCTTC. Protein product: CASSSGGANEQFF.

The gene calls are TRBV7-2 and TRBJ1-3; D is ambiguous. Germline-derived CDR1 and CDR2 are SGHTA and FQGNSA. Trimming stripped 5 bases from V and 4 bases from J, with 6 bases between. This CDR3 has 12 amino acids. CDR3 region: CASSVRGNTIYF. In DNA, the CDR3 is TGTGCCAGCAGCGTGAGGGGAAACACCATATATTTT.

This clone has at least ten counts. The rearrangement uses TRBV7-9 and TRBJ2-1; 9 positions agree with TRBD2. CDR3 length: 15 residues. Trimming cost V 5 bases and J 6 bases; bases outside gene matches: 8. Germline V lookup: CDR1 SEHNR, CDR2 FQNEAQ (reference sequence). The CDR3 protein is CASSPPAGGFNEQFF. Here the CDR3 DNA reads TGTGCCAGCAGCCCCCCAGCGGGGGGCTTCAATGAGCAGTTCTTC.

The rearrangement links TRBV29-1 to TRBJ2-1; 7 nucleotides align to TRBD2. The CDR3 runs to 16 residues. Germline loops: CDR1 SQVTM, CDR2 ANQGSEA. V was pared by 0 bases and J by 2 bases, with 7 bases of the junction left unmatched. CDR3 residues: CSVEDVGGRAYNEQFF. The CDR3 bases are TGCAGCGTTGAAGATGTGGGAGGGAGGGCCTACAATGAGCAGTTCTTC.